The clone carrying this TCR beta chain occurred once. The antigen is undetermined. This specimen belongs to a study of cytomegalovirus exposure and HLA in healthy donors. Looking at the study overall: A prior analysis found about 120 million unique TCR beta sequences from 170 million or so T cells. Whole-study results and caveats: A classifier reportedly called cytomegalovirus status with high sensitivity and specificity. Certain indistinguishable V segments, among them TRBV6-2 and TRBV6-3, were excluded. When a later analysis was performed, an Asian-associated ancestry cluster reportedly had fewer N-insertions than the approximately 700-donor mean.

V was pared by 10 bases and J by 2 bases, with 7 bases of the junction left unmatched. The CDR3 is 14 amino acids. Germline V CDR1 and CDR2: WNHNN, SYGVQD (reference sequence). This PCR relied on a set of 60 Vbeta primers and 13 Jbeta primers. Profiling relied on immunoSEQ multiplex PCR, and the TCRdb table lists in-frame clones only, not all of them. This table holds over 150,000 clones, around 80% found once. The clonotype was recovered from a woman aged 50 to 60 in good health and CMV-seropositive. The gene calls are TRBV10-1 and TRBJ2-1; TRBD1 agrees at 8 bases. Sequencing input: PBMCs. This chain's CDR3 is CATSTGGPYNEQFF. The CDR3 nucleotides are TGCGCCACCTCTACAGGGGGTCCCTACAATGAGCAGTTCTTC.